This TCR beta chain is drawn from a study of T cell responses to AZD1222 COVID-19 vaccine. Assay: immunoSEQ multiplex PCR; the TCRdb copy retains only in-frame clones and omits some. The top ten clones hold 1.6% of a sample with under 150,000 clones, roughly 93% of them seen once. The germline V gene has CDR1 KGHSH and CDR2 LQKENI. The CDR3 loop spans 11 amino acids. Trimming took 5 bases from V and 6 from J, leaving 5 bases between them. This clonotype originated in an adult who received the AZD1222 COVID-19 vaccine. The sequencing used peripheral blood, collected 28 days after the second AZD1222 dose. This sequence joins TRBV18 and TRBJ2-4; D gene ambiguous. The CDR3 region is CASSLRNIQYF. CDR3 sequence (DNA): TGTGCCAGCTCATTAAGAAACATTCAGTACTTC.